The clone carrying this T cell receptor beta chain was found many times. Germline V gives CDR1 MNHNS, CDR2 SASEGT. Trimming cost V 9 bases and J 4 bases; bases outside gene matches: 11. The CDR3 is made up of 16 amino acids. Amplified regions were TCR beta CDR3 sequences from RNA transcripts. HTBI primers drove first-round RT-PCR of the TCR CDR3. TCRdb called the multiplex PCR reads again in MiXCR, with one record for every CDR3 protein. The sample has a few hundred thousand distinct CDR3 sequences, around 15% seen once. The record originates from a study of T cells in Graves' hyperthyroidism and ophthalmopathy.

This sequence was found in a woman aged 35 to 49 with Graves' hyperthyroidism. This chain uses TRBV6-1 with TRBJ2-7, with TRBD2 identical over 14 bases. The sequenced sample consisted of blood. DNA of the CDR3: TGTGCCAGTACCGACCCCGGACTAGCGGGAGGTTACGAGCAGTACTTC. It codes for CASTDPGLAGGYEQYF.